Each of the 24 T cell receptor beta chains below was sequenced from the same sample in a study of blood T cell repertoires in COVID-19. Profiling relied on immunoSEQ multiplex PCR, and the TCRdb table lists in-frame clones only, not all of them. The repertoire consists of tens of thousands of clones, with approximately 91% occurring once and the leading ten covering roughly an eighth. The specimen sequenced was peripheral blood. Receptors originate from a human donor in a cohort sampled during active COVID-19.

The chain carries TRBV4-3 and TRBJ2-2; possibly TRBD2 for D (7 bases). This CDR3 comprises 15 residues. Trimming cost V 5 bases and J 4 bases, with 14 bases left between them. The germline gives CDR1 LGHNA, CDR2 YSLEER. CDR3 residues: CASSVGGASTGELFF. The CDR3 nucleotides read TGCGCCAGCAGCGTGGGGGGGGCGAGCACCGGGGAGCTGTTTTTT.

J is TRBJ2-5 and V is TRBV5-6; D may be TRBD2 (5 bases). The CDR3 extends over 14 amino acids. The V end lost 4 bases, the J end lost 2 bases, and 12 bases lay between the germline ends. Germline V lookup: CDR1 SGHDT, CDR2 YYEEEE. The CDR3 DNA is TGTGCCAGCAGCACCCTAGGGAGACAAGAGACCCAGTACTTC. Protein: CASSTLGRQETQYF.

This rearrangement joins TRBV27 to TRBJ2-7; the match to TRBD1 covers 12 bases. V shed 5 bases, J shed 2 bases, and the junction held 13 bases outside the gene matches. The germline V gene encodes CDR1 MNHEY and CDR2 SMNVEV (reference sequence). CDR3 size: 18 residues. CDR3 bases: TGTGCCAGCAGTCTTGGGACAGGGGGCGCTATCAGGACCTACGAGCAGTACTTC. It translates to CASSLGTGGAIRTYEQYF.

This clone was observed a single time. V usage is TRBV4-1 and J usage is TRBJ2-2, with TRBD1 matching over 10 bases. Trimming took 0 bases from V and 6 from J; bases not matched to a gene: 13. Germline V gene data show CDR1 as MGHRA and CDR2 as YSYEKL. CDR3 length equals 19 residues. This CDR3 reads CASSQELGRDRGLAGELFF. CDR3 DNA: TGCGCCAGCAGCCAAGAGCTGGGAAGGGACAGGGGATTGGCCGGGGAGCTGTTTTTT.

The chain recombines TRBV3-1 (or the pseudogene TRBV3-2) with TRBJ1-1; perhaps TRBD1 as D (5 bases). Trimming stripped 3 bases from V and 7 bases from J, with 15 bases between. The CDR3 has 14 residues. Germline V gives CDR1 LGHDT, CDR2 YNNKEL (reference sequence). For the CDR3, the DNA is TGTGCCAGCAGCCACATACCCCAGGGAGGTGAAGCTTTCTTT. Translating it yields CASSHIPQGGEAFF.

This rearrangement joins TRBV30 to TRBJ2-7; 9 bases are shared with TRBD1. This CDR3 contains 12 residues. Germline V lookup: CDR1 GTSNPN, CDR2 SVGIG (reference sequence). The V and J ends lost 2 bases and 12 bases, in that order; junction bases with no gene match: 8. The CDR3 here is CAWSMGTGRLYF. The CDR3, as DNA: TGTGCCTGGAGTATGGGGACAGGGAGGCTGTACTTC. Supplemented by reference TRBV30 and TRBJ2-7, the full variable domain reads SQTIHQWPATLVQPVGSPLSLECTVEGTSNPNLYWYRQAAGRGLQLLFYSVGIGQISSEVPQNLSASRPQDRQFILSSKKLLLSDSGFYLCAWSMGTGRLYFGPGTRLTVT.

The chain carries TRBV7-3 and TRBJ2-2; 9 bases are shared with TRBD1. CDR3 length equals 17 residues. The J segment lost 4 bases and the V segment lost 5 bases, leaving 11 bases of the junction unmatched. Per the germline V gene, CDR1 is SGHTA and CDR2 is FQGTGA. The CDR3, as DNA: TGTGCCAGCAGCCCGGGGGCACAGGGGGCTGGCACCGGGGAGCTGTTTTTT. It codes for CASSPGAQGAGTGELFF.

This chain joins TRBV4-3 and TRBJ1-2, with 8 nucleotides matching TRBD1. The V gene end was trimmed by 1 base and the J gene end by 4 bases; junction bases not matched to a gene: 5. This CDR3 region has 15 residues. The germline gives CDR1 LGHNA, CDR2 YSLEER. CDR3 coding DNA: TGCGCCAGCAGCCAAGTGACAGGGGACACCTATGGCTACACCTTC. This sequence encodes CASSQVTGDTYGYTF.

The chain has TRBV5-1 and TRBJ2-3; no definite D call. Trimming pared 0 bases from V and 0 bases from J, leaving 5 bases between. CDR1 and CDR2 from the germline V gene are SGHRS and YFSETQ. The length of the CDR3 is 14 residues. CDR3 in amino acids: CASSLGPSTDTQYF. CDR3 DNA: TGCGCCAGCAGCTTGGGGCCTAGCACAGATACGCAGTATTTT.

V is TRBV4-3 and J is TRBJ2-1; weak D call: TRBD2 (6 bases). Per the germline V gene, CDR1 is LGHNA and CDR2 is YSLEER. The CDR3 length is 15 residues. The V end was cut by 3 bases, the J end by 4 bases, with 13 bases between. CDR3 nucleotide sequence: TGCGCCAGCAGCCAGGTGCGGGACCTTTACAATGAGCAGTTCTTC. It codes for CASSQVRDLYNEQFF.

The V gene is TRBV4-1, the J gene TRBJ2-2, with D perhaps matching TRBD1 (6 bases). Germline V gene sequence: CDR1 MGHRA, CDR2 YSYEKL. CDR3 size: 14 residues. V dropped 3 bases and J dropped 6 bases, with 11 bases sitting between them. In DNA form, the CDR3 reads TGCGCCAGCAGCCACCCGACAGGTCCCGGGGAGCTGTTTTTT. Protein: CASSHPTGPGELFF.

This clone was observed a few times. This chain connects TRBV7-9 to TRBJ1-2; D may be TRBD1 (6 bases). Germline assignment: CDR1 SEHNR and CDR2 FQNEAQ (reference sequence). The CDR3 is 13 amino acids. Trimming took 5 bases from V and 3 from J, leaving 10 bases between them. CDR3: CASSQDSYYGYTF. The CDR3 coding sequence is TGTGCCAGCAGCCAGGACAGCTACTATGGCTACACCTTC.

The chain carries TRBV19 and TRBJ1-4; 10 bases match TRBD1. V trimming: 5 bases; J trimming: 10 bases; junction bases outside the gene matches: 10. Germline-derived CDR1 and CDR2 are LNHDA and SQIVND (reference sequence). This CDR3 has 15 amino acids. The CDR3 spells CASSVRQGAGRKLFF. The CDR3 bases are TGTGCCAGTAGTGTGAGACAGGGGGCTGGAAGAAAACTGTTTTTT.

The chain has TRBV29-1 and TRBJ2-5; 7 bases are a match to TRBD1. CDR3 size: 15 residues. The V segment lost 6 bases and the J segment 1 base; nucleotides outside the gene matches: 11. The V gene's germline CDR1 is SQVTM and CDR2 ANQGSEA. The CDR3 DNA follows: TGCAGCGTCGGGGAACACAGGGGCTTCCAAGAGACCCAGTACTTC. Protein product: CSVGEHRGFQETQYF.

V is TRBV2 and J is TRBJ1-5; D not certain. CDR1 is SNHLY and CDR2 is FYNNEI in the germline V gene. Trimming removed 5 bases from V and 0 bases from J, with 11 bases in between. The CDR3 has 15 residues. CDR3 nucleotides: TGTGCCAGCAGTAATGACGGACTTAGCAATCAGCCCCAGCATTTT. Translated, it gives CASSNDGLSNQPQHF.

This chain joins TRBV6-5 and TRBJ1-1; D call uncertain. The germline V and J ends were trimmed by 7 bases and 4 bases, with 19 bases remaining between them. CDR1 is MNHEY, CDR2 SVGAGI, per germline. The CDR3 runs to 15 residues. The CDR3 here is CASTPRRFIATEAFF. In DNA form, the CDR3 reads TGTGCCAGCACCCCGCGGAGGTTTATCGCCACTGAAGCTTTCTTT.

The gene calls are TRBV3-1 (or the pseudogene TRBV3-2) and TRBJ1-3; 8 bases are shared with TRBD1. This CDR3 is built from 13 residues. V dropped 8 bases and J dropped 2; count of bases not matched to a gene: 2. Looked up from germline, CDR1 is LGHDT and CDR2 is YNNKEL (reference sequence). This CDR3 is CASVQGAGNTIYF. The CDR3 coding sequence is TGTGCCAGCGTACAGGGGGCTGGAAACACCATATATTTT.

The chain couples TRBV6-2 or TRBV6-3 to TRBJ1-1, with D uncertain. Trimming took off 2 bases at V and 2 bases at J, with 18 bases between the two ends. Germline-derived CDR1 and CDR2 are MNHEY and SVGEGT. The CDR3 spans 17 residues. CDR3 protein: CASSYPREVYLNTEAFF. The CDR3 bases are TGTGCCAGCAGTTACCCGAGGGAGGTTTACCTCAACACTGAAGCTTTCTTT.

This chain joins TRBV7-8 and TRBJ2-5, with TRBD2 matching 9 bases. There are 13 residues in the CDR3. J lost 5 bases, V lost 4 bases, and 2 bases had no gene match. Germline assignment: CDR1 SGHVS and CDR2 FQNEAQ. The CDR3 region is CASSWTSAETQYF. CDR3 DNA sequence: TGTGCCAGCAGCTGGACTAGCGCGGAGACCCAGTACTTC.

This chain joins TRBV5-1 and TRBJ2-4, with D perhaps matching TRBD2 (5 bases). Per the germline V gene, CDR1 is SGHRS and CDR2 is YFSETQ. The CDR3 is 15 residues long. With 1 base removed from V and 8 bases from J, the gap between germline ends came to 16 bases. The CDR3 nucleotides are TGCGCCAGCAGCTTGTTCGGCGGGCCCGAGGACATTCAGTACTTC. Amino acids: CASSLFGGPEDIQYF. The variable domain in full, completed from reference TRBV5-1 and TRBJ2-4, reads KAGVTQTPRYLIKTRGQQVTLSCSPISGHRSVSWYQQTPGQGLQFLFEYFSETQRNKGNFPGRFSGRQFSNSRSEMNVSTLELGDSALYLCASSLFGGPEDIQYFGAGTRLSVL.

This chain uses TRBV19 with TRBJ1-1, with 9 positions matching TRBD1. Per germline, CDR1 LNHDA and CDR2 SQIVND (reference sequence). The CDR3 is made up of 14 amino acids. J lost 5 bases, V lost 5 bases, and 6 bases had no gene match. The CDR3 DNA is TGTGCCAGTAGTCTATTGACAGGGGGGACTGAAGCTTTCTTT. Translation gives CASSLLTGGTEAFF. The full variable domain, completed using reference TRBV19 and TRBJ1-1, is DGGITQSPKYLFRKEGQNVTLSCEQNLNHDAMYWYRQDPGQGLRLIYYSQIVNDFQKGDIAEGYSVSREKKESFPLTVTSAQKNPTAFYLCASSLLTGGTEAFFGQGTRLTVV.

In nucleotides, the CDR3 is TGCGCCAGTAAATTACAGGGTCTCAGGGAGCAGTACTTC. Translated: CASKLQGLREQYF. V is TRBV10-1 and J is TRBJ2-7; the D gene is possibly TRBD1 (6 bases). V lost 9 bases and J 7 bases, leaving 19 bases between the germline ends. Germline-derived CDR1 and CDR2 are WNHNN and SYGVQD (reference sequence). The CDR3 covers 13 residues.

The CDR3: CASSSQGLNRGEEQYF. In nucleotides, the CDR3 is TGTGCCAGCAGCTCACAGGGGCTGAATCGAGGTGAGGAGCAGTACTTC. The chain links TRBV7-9 to TRBJ2-7, with 7 bases matching TRBD1. With 4 bases clipped from V and 7 bases from J, the junction kept 16 bases outside the gene matches. Per the germline V gene, CDR1 is SEHNR and CDR2 is FQNEAQ (reference sequence). The CDR3 is 16 amino acids.

J is TRBJ2-7 and V is TRBV7-2; a weak D match, TRBD1 (6 bases). The CDR3 has 15 residues. Trimming shortened V by 5 bases and J by 0 bases, and 14 bases separated the two germline ends. CDR1 and CDR2 from the germline V gene are SGHTA and FQGNSA. As DNA, the CDR3 is TGTGCCAGCAGCACTAGGACAGCCAGCTCCTACGAGCAGTACTTC. It encodes CASSTRTASSYEQYF.